This T cell receptor (beta chain) stems from a study of blood T cell repertoires in COVID-19. About the study: COVID-19 samples from acute and convalescent phases originated in the United States, Italy and Spain.

This table comes from immunoSEQ multiplex PCR, and its TCRdb copy is limited to in-frame clones, with some not included. This sample carries around 310,000 clones, around 91% of them seen once, and the ten largest clones take around 0.98%. V trimming: 1 base; J trimming: 12 bases; junction bases outside the gene matches: 13. The CDR3 has 17 amino acids. Germline CDR1 MDHEN, CDR2 SYDVKM. V gene TRBV28 combines with J gene TRBJ2-5; 14 bases match TRBD2. The receptor's source is a woman between 40 and 55 years old with COVID-19, enrolled during active disease. Sequencing input: peripheral blood. The CDR3 nucleotides are TGTGCCAGCAGTTTATCTTCCCTGGGACTAGCGGGAGACCCTAAGTACTTC. Amino acids: CASSLSSLGLAGDPKYF.